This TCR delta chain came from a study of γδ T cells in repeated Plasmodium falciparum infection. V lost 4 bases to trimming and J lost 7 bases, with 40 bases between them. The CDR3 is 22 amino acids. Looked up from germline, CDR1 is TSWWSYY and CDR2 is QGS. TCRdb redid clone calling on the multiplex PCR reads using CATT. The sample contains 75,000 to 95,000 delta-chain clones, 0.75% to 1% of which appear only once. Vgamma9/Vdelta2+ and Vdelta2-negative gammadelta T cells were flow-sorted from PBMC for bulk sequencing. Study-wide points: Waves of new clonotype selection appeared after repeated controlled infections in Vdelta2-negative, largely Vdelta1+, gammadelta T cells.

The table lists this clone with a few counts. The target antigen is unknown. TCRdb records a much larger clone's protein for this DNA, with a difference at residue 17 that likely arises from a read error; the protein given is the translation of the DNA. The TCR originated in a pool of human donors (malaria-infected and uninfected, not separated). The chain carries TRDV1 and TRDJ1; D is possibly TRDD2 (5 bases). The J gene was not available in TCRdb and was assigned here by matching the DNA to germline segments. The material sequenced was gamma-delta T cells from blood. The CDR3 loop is CALGAPSYPLPLQREYVGKLIF. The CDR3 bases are TGTGCTCTTGGGGCACCTTCGTATCCATTACCGCTCCAGAGGGAATATGTGGGTAAACTCATCTTT.